The rows below give T cell receptor beta chains drawn from one sample of a study of OX40 agonist ivuxolimab in advanced cancers. Sequenced by immunoSEQ multiplex PCR; TCRdb stores in-frame clones only, minus some. The sample lists 90,000 to 100,000 clones, more than 95% occurring once. The sequences come from CD4+ or CD8+ T cells sorted from blood, collected in a trial of the OX40 agonist ivuxolimab. The receptor source for this set is an adult with an advanced solid tumor such as melanoma, head and neck, liver or kidney cancer. Both conserved end residues are part of each CDR3. The D gene is left open where the match is weak. Clone size appears in some rows only: once, few, many, or a class for an expanded clone.

>TRBJ2-1|TRBV5-6|TRBD2|.
TGTGCCAGCAGCCCCGGGACTACATACAATGAGCAGTTCTTC
CASSPGTTYNEQFF
>TRBJ2-7|TRBV27|TRBD2|.
TGTGCCAGCAGTTGGGCGGGGGGGCTTGGTGTCGAGCAGTACTTC
CASSWAGGLGVEQYF
>TRBJ2-2|TRBV7-9|.|.
TGTGCCAGCAGCTTTCATGACACCGGGGAGCTGTTTTTT
CASSFHDTGELFF
>TRBJ2-1|TRBV4-2|.|.
TGTGCCAGCAGCCAAGTATCCGGCGGAAACAATGAGCAGTTCTTC
CASSQVSGGNNEQFF
>TRBJ1-4|TRBV27|.|.
TGTGCCAGCAGTGGATACGCAGGAGAAAAACTGTTTTTT
CASSGYAGEKLFF
>TRBJ2-1|TRBV7-9|.|.
TGTGCCAGCAGCTTAACGTTCCAGGCGGGTCCCATCAATGAGCAGTTCTTC
CASSLTFQAGPINEQFF
>TRBJ2-1|TRBV2|.|.
TGTGCCAGCAGTGAGGGTAATTACAATGAGCAGTTCTTC
CASSEGNYNEQFF
>TRBJ2-5|TRBV5-6|.|.
TGTGCCAGCAGCTTGGACCAGGGTAGAGAGACCCAGTACTTC
CASSLDQGRETQYF
>TRBJ1-1|TRBV9|TRBD1|.
TGTGCCAGCAGCCGGGGACAGGGGGCTGAAGCTTTCTTT
CASSRGQGAEAFF
>TRBJ2-1|TRBV28|.|.
TGTGCCAGCAGTCCTGTTGGAGACAATGAGCAGTTCTTC
CASSPVGDNEQFF
>TRBJ2-5|TRBV7-9|TRBD1|.
TGTGCCAGCAGCCCATGGTGGACGAACGACAGGGACCAAGAGACCCAGTACTTC
CASSPWWTNDRDQETQYF
>TRBJ1-6|TRBV6-5|.|.
TGTGCCAGCAGTTACCTGACAGGAGGGAATTCACCCCTCCACTTT
CASSYLTGGNSPLHF
>TRBJ1-4|TRBV20-1|.|.
TGCAGTGCTCGAGATAATGAAAAACTGTTTTTT
CSARDNEKLFF
>TRBJ2-5|TRBV29-1|TRBD1|once
TGCAGCGTCCGGACAGGGCAAGAGACCCAGTACTTC
CSVRTGQETQYF
>TRBJ2-7|TRBV18|.|.
TGTGCCAGCTCACCACTTGACGGTTCCTACGAGCAGTACTTC
CASSPLDGSYEQYF
>TRBJ1-2|TRBV7-2|.|.
TGTGCCAGCAGCTTAGTGGACCCACCCTTCTATGGCTACACCTTC
CASSLVDPPFYGYTF
>TRBJ2-2|TRBV29-1|.|few
TGCAGCGTTGATCTGACCTCCACCGGGGAGCTGTTTTTT
CSVDLTSTGELFF
>TRBJ2-5|TRBV4-3|TRBD2|once
TGCGCCAGCAGCCAGTTTAGCGGGAGCCAAGAGACCCAGTACTTC
CASSQFSGSQETQYF
>TRBJ2-1|TRBV18|TRBD2|once
TGTGCCAGCTCACCAGCACCCTCCCTAGCGGCCTCCTACAATGAGCAGTTCTTC
CASSPAPSLAASYNEQFF
>TRBJ2-3|TRBV7-3|.|.
TGTGCCAGCAGCCCTGGTGACTATACCACAGATACGCAGTATTTT
CASSPGDYTTDTQYF
>TRBJ1-1|TRBV2|.|.
TGTGCCAACAGTGATAATGGGGACAACACTGAAGCTTTCTTT
CANSDNGDNTEAFF
>TRBJ2-1|TRBV19|TRBD2|.
TGTGCCAGTAGTATCCCCACTAGCGGGGGGGCGAATGAGCAGTTCTTC
CASSIPTSGGANEQFF
>TRBJ2-7|TRBV2|.|.
TGTGCCAGCAGTTACAGAGGCGAGCAGTACTTC
CASSYRGEQYF
>TRBJ2-3|TRBV6-5|.|.
TGTGCCAGCAGTTACGGGGGCAGCACAGATACGCAGTATTTT
CASSYGGSTDTQYF
>TRBJ1-2|TRBV28|.|.
TGTGCCAGCAGTTCGGAGACAGGAGCCTATAACTATGGCTACACCTTC
CASSSETGAYNYGYTF
>TRBJ1-3|TRBV13|.|.
TGTGCCAGCAGCTCCAACAGGGCCTCCTCTGGAAACACCATATATTTT
CASSSNRASSGNTIYF
>TRBJ2-1|TRBV7-9|.|.
TGTGCCAGCAGCTTAGTGATCGGGTACAATGAGCAGTTCTTC
CASSLVIGYNEQFF
>TRBJ2-7|TRBV7-9|.|.
TGTGCCAGCAGCTTAGTCGGCTACGAGCAGTACTTC
CASSLVGYEQYF
>TRBJ1-3|TRBV4-3|.|.
TGCGCCAGCAGCCAAGATGAGGGTTACAGCTCTGGAAACACCATATATTTT
CASSQDEGYSSGNTIYF
>TRBJ1-6|TRBV4-1|.|.
TGCGCCAGCAGCCAAGAGCCAGGGAGCTCCTATAATTCACCCCTCCACTTT
CASSQEPGSSYNSPLHF
>TRBJ2-2|TRBV19|.|.
TGTGCCAGTAGTATACAGGGTTATACCGGGGAGCTGTTTTTT
CASSIQGYTGELFF
>TRBJ2-7|TRBV6-5|.|.
TGTGCCAGCTCCCCTGGGACCTACGAGCAGTACTTC
CASSPGTYEQYF
>TRBJ2-2|TRBV7-9|TRBD2|.
TGTGCCAGCAGCGCAGGGACTAACAGCGGGGAGCTGTTTTTT
CASSAGTNSGELFF
>TRBJ2-3|TRBV7-6|TRBD1|.
TGTGCCAGCAGCCCGGGGACAGCCATTGATCTTATAGATACGCAGTATTTT
CASSPGTAIDLIDTQYF
>TRBJ1-5|TRBV28|TRBD1|.
TGTGCCAGCACTCCCAGGGGGCTTGGCAATCAGCCCCAGCATTTT
CASTPRGLGNQPQHF
>TRBJ2-5|TRBV7-9|TRBD1|.
TGTGCCAGCACCATGGGACAGGGAGAGAGGGAGACCCAGTACTTC
CASTMGQGERETQYF
>TRBJ2-1|TRBV7-3|.|.
TGTGCCAGCAGCTTAGGGGCAGGTATCTACAATGAGCAGTTCTTC
CASSLGAGIYNEQFF
>TRBJ1-5|TRBV2|.|.
TGTGCCAGCAGTGAAGGTATCGGTTCGGGTCAGCCCCAGCATTTT
CASSEGIGSGQPQHF
>TRBJ2-7|TRBV27|TRBD2|.
TGTGCCAGCAGTTTTGGGACTAGCGGGTACGAGCAGTACTTC
CASSFGTSGYEQYF
>TRBJ2-4|TRBV2|.|.
TGTGCCAGCAGTGGGACCCAGGCGGCCAAAAACATTCAGTACTTC
CASSGTQAAKNIQYF
>TRBJ2-3|TRBV28|TRBD1|.
TGTGCCAGCAGGACTCGGGACAGGGGGCCAGATACGCAGTATTTT
CASRTRDRGPDTQYF